The present TCR beta chain was sequenced within a study of response to subunit inactivated influenza vaccine. Germline V CDR1 and CDR2: DFQATT, SNEGSKA (reference sequence). V lost 5 bases to trimming and J lost 2 bases; unmatched junction nucleotides: 10. There are 16 residues in the CDR3. Overall study findings and caveats: The study's authors posited that every seasonal influenza vaccination enlists few new T cells.

Concerning this clonotype: No antigen is known for it.

A single record per CDR3 protein comes from TCRdb applying MiXCR to the RT-PCR reads. There are 860,000 or so distinct CDR3 sequences in the sample; approximately 22% occur only once, and about 9.4% lies in the top ten. The V and J genes are TRBV20-1 and TRBJ2-3, with 10 positions matching TRBD1. The TCR originated in a man aged 45 to 65 who received an inactivated influenza vaccine. The specimen comprised PBMCs from blood, sampled roughly 5 days after vaccination. DNA of the CDR3: TGCAGTGCTCACCGGGACAGGGGAATAAACACAGATACGCAGTATTTT. Its translation is CSAHRDRGINTDTQYF.